The 28 T cell receptor beta chains below were found in one sample sequenced in a study of blood T cell repertoires in COVID-19. TCRdb keeps only in-frame clones here, not all; method: immunoSEQ multiplex PCR. This table holds about 250,000 clones, 85% found once. Sequences were obtained from peripheral blood. The receptors shown here come from a man aged 50 to 59 with active or convalescent COVID-19.

CDR3 in DNA: TGTGCCACCAGAGGAGCGGGAGCGAAGGAGACCCAGTACTTC. It codes for CATRGAGAKETQYF. The genes are TRBV24-1 and TRBJ2-5; 8 nucleotides line up with TRBD2. Germline V gene data show CDR1 as KGHDR and CDR2 as SFDVKD. Losses at the gene ends were 7 bases for V and 5 bases for J; bases not matched to a gene: 8. The CDR3 totals 14 residues.

On this clone itself: In the same sample, other DNA sequences code for this CDR3. This sequence joins TRBV9 and TRBJ2-3; 7 bases map to TRBD2. The germline CDR1 and CDR2 sequences are SGDLS and YYNGEE. V was clipped by 0 bases and J by 2 bases; unmatched bases: 6. The CDR3 is 16 residues long. The CDR3 sequence: CASSVVASGTTDTQYF. CDR3 nucleotides: TGTGCCAGCAGCGTAGTAGCTAGCGGAACCACAGATACGCAGTATTTT.

This clone showed up just once. J is TRBJ2-3 and V is TRBV28, with 11 bases aligning to TRBD2. Germline values: CDR1 MDHEN, CDR2 SYDVKM. The CDR3 totals 13 residues. J was trimmed by 8 bases and V by 9 bases; bases with no gene match: 7. CDR3 amino acids: CASTGLAEGTQYF. In DNA, the CDR3 is TGTGCCAGTACGGGACTAGCGGAGGGTACGCAGTATTTT.

CDR3 protein: CASSRSSYNSPLHF. CDR3 nucleotide sequence: TGTGCCAGTAGCCGGAGCTCCTATAATTCACCCCTCCACTTT. The rearrangement links TRBV19 to TRBJ1-6; no clear D. Germline V CDR1 and CDR2: LNHDA, SQIVND (reference sequence). The CDR3 covers 14 residues. The V end was cut by 6 bases, the J end by 0 bases, with 6 bases between.

V is TRBV4-3 and J is TRBJ2-3; D is possibly TRBD2 (6 bases). V was clipped by 4 bases and J by 2 bases, with 19 bases between them. The CDR3 runs 17 residues. The germline gives CDR1 LGHNA, CDR2 YSLEER. The CDR3 nucleotides read TGCGCCAGCAGCCCCGCCTCGACTCGGGAGTACACAGATACGCAGTATTTT. Translated, it gives CASSPASTREYTDTQYF.

This chain links TRBV19 with TRBJ1-1, with TRBD1 matching 10 bases. The germline V gene has CDR1 LNHDA and CDR2 SQIVND (reference sequence). CDR3 size: 14 residues. The ends lost 3 bases at V and 5 bases at J; junction bases unmatched: 3. Here the CDR3 DNA reads TGTGCCAGTAGTATTGGACAGGGGGGTACTGAAGCTTTCTTT. Translated: CASSIGQGGTEAFF. The full variable domain, rest sourced from reference TRBV19 and TRBJ1-1, is DGGITQSPKYLFRKEGQNVTLSCEQNLNHDAMYWYRQDPGQGLRLIYYSQIVNDFQKGDIAEGYSVSREKKESFPLTVTSAQKNPTAFYLCASSIGQGGTEAFFGQGTRLTVV.

The V gene is TRBV18, the J gene TRBJ2-7; 7 bases are a match to TRBD1. CDR1 KGHSH and CDR2 LQKENI come from the germline V gene. This CDR3 is built from 16 residues. After removal of 6 bases from V and 3 bases from J, the junction contained 14 bases not matched to a gene. Written as DNA, the CDR3 is TGTGCCAGCTCCCCTCTAAAGGGACAGACTGTCTACGAGCAGTACTTC. Translating gives CASSPLKGQTVYEQYF.

The V and J genes are TRBV5-1 and TRBJ2-2; TRBD1 matches at 8 bases. This CDR3 spans 14 amino acids. With V trimmed by 4 bases and J by 4 bases, 3 bases remained unmatched. Germline V lookup: CDR1 SGHRS, CDR2 YFSETQ. For the CDR3, the DNA is TGCGCCAGCAGCATAACAGGGGGCACCGGGGAGCTGTTTTTT. Protein sequence: CASSITGGTGELFF.

The chain links TRBV2 to TRBJ1-2; 7 bases agree with TRBD1. Per germline, CDR1 SNHLY and CDR2 FYNNEI. The CDR3 has 14 amino acids. With V trimmed by 3 bases and J by 6 bases, 7 bases remained unmatched. The CDR3 loop reads CASSESQGINGYTF. The CDR3, as DNA: TGTGCCAGCAGTGAGTCACAGGGGATCAATGGCTACACCTTC.

The chain employs TRBV3-1 (or the pseudogene TRBV3-2) and TRBJ2-1; TRBD2 might be the D (5 bases). CDR3 length equals 14 residues. Looked up from germline, CDR1 is LGHDT and CDR2 is YNNKEL (reference sequence). Trimming took off 6 bases at V and 2 bases at J, with 11 bases between the two ends. CDR3 DNA: TGTGCCAGCAGTCCTGCCGGGACCTACAATGAGCAGTTCTTC. As protein: CASSPAGTYNEQFF.

This clone has just one count. The same CDR3 is also encoded by other DNA sequences in this sample. This sequence joins TRBV29-1 and TRBJ2-7; D is perhaps TRBD1 (5 bases). Germline CDR1 is SQVTM and CDR2 is ANQGSEA. V was clipped by 3 bases and J by 1 base, with 7 bases between them. The CDR3 extends over 12 amino acids. The CDR3 loop reads CSVDTGSYEQYF. CDR3 bases: TGCAGCGTTGATACAGGATCCTACGAGCAGTACTTC.

The rearrangement links TRBV5-4 to TRBJ2-5, with 12 bases aligning to TRBD2. This CDR3 contains 16 residues. Germline V CDR1 and CDR2: SGHNT, YYREEE (reference sequence). J lost 2 bases, V lost 4 bases, and 6 bases had no gene match. The CDR3 is CASSPRTSGRQETQYF. The CDR3 DNA follows: TGTGCCAGCAGCCCTAGAACTAGCGGGAGGCAAGAGACCCAGTACTTC.

The CDR3 nucleotides are TGTGCCAGCACCATACAGTTCAGTGAGCAGTTCTTC. This encodes CASTIQFSEQFF. The chain employs TRBV12-3 or TRBV12-4 and TRBJ2-1; D is unclear. V dropped 7 bases and J dropped 9 bases, with 13 bases sitting between them. The CDR3 length is 12 residues.

The V call is TRBV28, the J call TRBJ2-7, with 10 bases lining up with TRBD2. J was trimmed by 5 bases and V by 2 bases; bases with no gene match: 3. CDR1 and CDR2 (germline): MDHEN, SYDVKM. There are 14 residues in the CDR3. The CDR3 DNA sequence: TGTGCCAGCAGTTTAAGCCTAGCGGGAGACGAGCAGTACTTC. Protein: CASSLSLAGDEQYF.

This clone was recorded only once. CDR3 region: CAISSGGRLQYF. CDR3 sequence (DNA): TGTGCCATCAGCTCGGGAGGCCGCTTGCAGTACTTC. V usage is TRBV10-3 and J usage is TRBJ2-7; TRBD2 matches at 7 bases. Germline trimming cut 6 bases from V and 9 bases from J; bases unmatched to any gene: 8. The CDR3 runs to 12 residues. Germline values: CDR1 ENHRY, CDR2 SYGVKD.

In DNA form, the CDR3 reads TGTGCCTGGAGTGTGGACCGGGGATCGGGGAAACTGTTTTTT. Amino acid sequence: CAWSVDRGSGKLFF. The chain combines TRBV30 with TRBJ1-4; D gene uncertain. The germline gives CDR1 GTSNPN, CDR2 SVGIG (reference sequence). Trimming took off 0 bases at V and 11 bases at J, with 16 bases between the two ends. The CDR3 runs 14 residues. The whole variable domain, filled in from reference TRBV30 and TRBJ1-4, reads SQTIHQWPATLVQPVGSPLSLECTVEGTSNPNLYWYRQAAGRGLQLLFYSVGIGQISSEVPQNLSASRPQDRQFILSSKKLLLSDSGFYLCAWSVDRGSGKLFFGSGTQLSVL.

V usage is TRBV11-2 and J usage is TRBJ2-1; TRBD2 is a possible D gene (6 bases). Germline assignment: CDR1 SGHAT and CDR2 FQNNGV. CDR3 length equals 15 residues. V dropped 6 bases and J dropped 3 bases, with 15 bases sitting between them. The CDR3 spells CASRGVGGNYNEQFF. The CDR3 nucleotides read TGTGCCAGCAGGGGTGTTGGCGGGAACTACAATGAGCAGTTCTTC.

V is TRBV28 and J is TRBJ1-5; weak D call: TRBD1 (6 bases). The germline CDR1 and CDR2 sequences are MDHEN and SYDVKM. V was shortened by 3 bases and J by 3 bases, with 12 bases between the two germline ends. The CDR3 contains 15 residues. The CDR3 nucleotides are TGTGCCAGCAGTTTGGAGGGGGGGAACAATCAGCCCCAGCATTTT. Translated: CASSLEGGNNQPQHF.

The chain is built from TRBV30 and TRBJ2-4, with D maybe TRBD2 (5 bases). The length of the CDR3 is 16 residues. Per germline, CDR1 GTSNPN and CDR2 SVGIG (reference sequence). Trimming cost V 2 bases and J 1 base, with 15 bases left between them. The CDR3 protein is CAWSKGRGNAKNIQYF. CDR3 DNA: TGTGCCTGGAGTAAAGGACGGGGAAACGCCAAAAACATTCAGTACTTC.

V and J are TRBV5-5 and TRBJ2-7; 10 bases agree with TRBD1. V lost 4 bases and J lost 5; bases outside the gene matches: 9. The CDR3 runs to 15 residues. Germline-derived CDR1 and CDR2 are SGHKS and YYEKEE (reference sequence). The CDR3 region has the DNA TGTGCCAGCAGCCCGACTCCCGGGACAGGGGACGAGCAGTACTTC. Protein product: CASSPTPGTGDEQYF.

The CDR3 nucleotides read TGTGCCAGCAGCTCCCAGGCACATGGCTACACCTTC. Its translation is CASSSQAHGYTF. The genes are TRBV7-9 and TRBJ1-2; unclear D gene. The V end lost 4 bases, the J end lost 6 bases, and 9 bases lay between the germline ends. Germline lookup yields CDR1 SEHNR and CDR2 FQNEAQ (reference sequence). The CDR3 covers 12 residues.

The rearrangement links TRBV6-5 to TRBJ2-5; TRBD1 matches at 7 bases. Germline lookup yields CDR1 MNHEY and CDR2 SVGAGI. V was clipped by 0 bases and J by 5 bases; unmatched bases: 6. The CDR3 is made up of 15 amino acids. CDR3 residues: CASSYSKGGLETQYF. CDR3 bases: TGTGCCAGCAGTTACTCGAAAGGGGGCCTGGAGACCCAGTACTTC.

The chain carries TRBV3-1 (or the pseudogene TRBV3-2) and TRBJ1-1, with D hard to call. The germline V and J ends were trimmed by 0 bases and 4 bases, with 15 bases remaining between them. The CDR3 spans 16 residues. The germline gives CDR1 LGHDT, CDR2 YNNKEL (reference sequence). CDR3: CASSQEGKIRGTEAFF. The CDR3 nucleotides are TGTGCCAGCAGCCAAGAAGGAAAAATACGGGGCACTGAAGCTTTCTTT.

The gene calls are TRBV15 and TRBJ2-1; 9 bases fit TRBD2. Trimming cost V 0 bases and J 10 bases; bases outside gene matches: 10. The CDR3 covers 16 residues. Germline V gene lookup returns CDR1 LNHNV and CDR2 YYDKDF (reference sequence). CDR3 sequence (DNA): TGTGCCACCAGCAGAGATAGTAGCGGGAGCCTCGGCGAGCAGTTCTTC. Protein product: CATSRDSSGSLGEQFF.

The chain is built from TRBV27 and TRBJ2-1; 7 bases match TRBD2. The CDR3 sequence is 20 residues long. Germline CDR1 is MNHEY and CDR2 is SMNVEV (reference sequence). J lost 0 bases, V lost 0 bases, and 14 bases had no gene match. CDR3 DNA: TGTGCCAGCAGTTTATCGATACCGGGAGGAGGTGGGAGCTCCTACAATGAGCAGTTCTTC. This translates into CASSLSIPGGGGSSYNEQFF.

This clone was found a few times. The V call is TRBV28, the J call TRBJ1-5, with D possibly TRBD1 on 6 matching bases. The germline V gene has CDR1 MDHEN and CDR2 SYDVKM. With 5 bases removed from V and 15 bases from J, the gap between germline ends came to 17 bases. The CDR3 is 12 amino acids. The CDR3 loop reads CASSTGTLRPHF. The CDR3 DNA sequence: TGTGCCAGCAGTACAGGGACGTTGAGGCCGCATTTT. The complete variable domain, with remaining parts taken from reference TRBV28 and TRBJ1-5, reads DVKVTQSSRYLVKRTGEKVFLECVQDMDHENMFWYRQDPGLGLRLIYFSYDVKMKEKGDIPEGYSVSREKKERFSLILESASTNQTSMYLCASSTGTLRPHFGDGTRLSIL.

V is TRBV14 and J is TRBJ1-2; D unresolved. CDR3 length: 14 residues. Trimming took off 0 bases at V and 9 bases at J, with 14 bases between the two ends. Germline values: CDR1 SGHDN, CDR2 FVKESK. CDR3 sequence (DNA): TGTGCCAGCAGCCAAGACGTCCGGGATTGGAGCTACACCTTC. This sequence encodes CASSQDVRDWSYTF.

The chain has TRBV28 and TRBJ2-7, with D possibly matching TRBD2 (5 bases). V dropped 1 base and J dropped 5 bases, with 12 bases sitting between them. From germline, CDR1 is MDHEN and CDR2 SYDVKM. There are 14 residues in the CDR3. CDR3 coding DNA: TGTGCCAGCAGTTTATTGGTAGCGTCCCACGAGCAGTACTTC. Amino acid sequence: CASSLLVASHEQYF.